This T cell receptor (beta chain) came from a study of T cell clonality in common variable immunodeficiency. CVID and control samples used equivalent genomic DNA input. The protocol was immunoSEQ multiplex PCR, while the TCRdb copy is restricted to in-frame clones and leaves out a portion. Listed for the sample are fewer than 70,000 clones, none seen a single time. Germline V gene sequence: CDR1 SNHLY, CDR2 FYNNEI. There are 14 residues in the CDR3. In its sample, this clone was seen many times. Read coverage stops 3 residues before the CDR3 terminus; the germline J gene supplies the remainder. The sequence derives from a person between 18 and 75 years old in good health. Material: peripheral blood mononuclear cells. The genes are TRBV2 and TRBJ1-1, with TRBD1 matching 9 bases. The sequenced part of the CDR3 DNA is TGTGCCAGCAGTTTACACGGGACAGGGCCAGTA. Its translation: CASSLHGTGPV. The full CDR3 reads CASSLHGTGPVAFF.